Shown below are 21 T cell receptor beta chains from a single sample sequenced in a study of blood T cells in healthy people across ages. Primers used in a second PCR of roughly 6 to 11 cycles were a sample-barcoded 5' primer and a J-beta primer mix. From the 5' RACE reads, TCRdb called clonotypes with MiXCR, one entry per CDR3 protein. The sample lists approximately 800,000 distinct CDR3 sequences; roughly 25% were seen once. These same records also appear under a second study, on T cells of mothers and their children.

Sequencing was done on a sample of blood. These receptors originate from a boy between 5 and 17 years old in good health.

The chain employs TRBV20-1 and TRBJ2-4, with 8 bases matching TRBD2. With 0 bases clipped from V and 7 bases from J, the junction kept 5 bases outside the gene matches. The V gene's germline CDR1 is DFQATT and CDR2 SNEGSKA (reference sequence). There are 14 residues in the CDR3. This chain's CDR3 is CSARDGGARNIQYF. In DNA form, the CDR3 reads TGCAGTGCTAGAGACGGGGGGGCCCGGAACATTCAGTACTTC.

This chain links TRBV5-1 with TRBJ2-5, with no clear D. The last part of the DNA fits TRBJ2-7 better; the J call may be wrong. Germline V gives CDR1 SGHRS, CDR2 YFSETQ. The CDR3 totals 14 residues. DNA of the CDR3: TGCGCCAGCAGCTTGAACAGTCTTTCCTACGAGCAGTACTTC. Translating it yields CASSLNSLSYEQYF.

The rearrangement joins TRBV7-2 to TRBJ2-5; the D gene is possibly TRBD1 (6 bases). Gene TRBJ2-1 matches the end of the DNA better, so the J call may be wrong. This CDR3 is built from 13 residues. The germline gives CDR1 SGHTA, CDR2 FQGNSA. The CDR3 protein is CASSLWTANEQFF. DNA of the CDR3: TGTGCCAGCAGCCTCTGGACAGCCAATGAGCAGTTCTTC.

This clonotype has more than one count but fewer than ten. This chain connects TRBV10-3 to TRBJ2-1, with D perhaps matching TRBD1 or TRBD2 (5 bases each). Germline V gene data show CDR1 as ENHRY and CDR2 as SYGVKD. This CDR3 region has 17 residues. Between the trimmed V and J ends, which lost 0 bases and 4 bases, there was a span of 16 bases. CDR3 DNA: TGTGCCATCAGTGAGTCGGTCCGGGGACCCCCTTACAATGAGCAGTTCTTC. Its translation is CAISESVRGPPYNEQFF.

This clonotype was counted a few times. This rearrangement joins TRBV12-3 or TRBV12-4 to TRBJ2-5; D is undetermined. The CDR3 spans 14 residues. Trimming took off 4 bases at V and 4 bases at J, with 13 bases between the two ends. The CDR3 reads CASSSLSSIETQYF. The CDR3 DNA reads TGTGCCAGCAGTTCTTTGAGTTCTATAGAGACCCAGTACTTC.

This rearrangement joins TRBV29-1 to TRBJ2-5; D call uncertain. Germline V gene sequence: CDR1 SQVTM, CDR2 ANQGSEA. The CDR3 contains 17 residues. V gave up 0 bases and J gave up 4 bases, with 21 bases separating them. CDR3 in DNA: TGCAGCGTTGAAGATGGTCAGACCGGGCAATTGGCAGAGACCCAGTACTTC. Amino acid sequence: CSVEDGQTGQLAETQYF.

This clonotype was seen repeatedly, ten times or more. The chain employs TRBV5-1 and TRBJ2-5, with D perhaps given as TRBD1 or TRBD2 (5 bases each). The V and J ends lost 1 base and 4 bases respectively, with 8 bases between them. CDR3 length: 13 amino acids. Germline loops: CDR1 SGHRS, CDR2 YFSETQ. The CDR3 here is CASSLQGTETQYF. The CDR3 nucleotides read TGCGCCAGCAGCTTGCAAGGGACAGAGACCCAGTACTTC.

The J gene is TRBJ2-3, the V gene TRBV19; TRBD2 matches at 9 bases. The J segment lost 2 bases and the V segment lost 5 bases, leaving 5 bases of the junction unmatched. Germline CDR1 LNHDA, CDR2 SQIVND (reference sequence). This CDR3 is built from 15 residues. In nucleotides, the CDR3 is TGTGCCAGTAGTTCTAGCGGGGAATTCACAGATACGCAGTATTTT. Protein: CASSSSGEFTDTQYF. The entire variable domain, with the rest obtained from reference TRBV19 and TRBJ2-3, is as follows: DGGITQSPKYLFRKEGQNVTLSCEQNLNHDAMYWYRQDPGQGLRLIYYSQIVNDFQKGDIAEGYSVSREKKESFPLTVTSAQKNPTAFYLCASSSSGEFTDTQYFGPGTRLTVL.

In nucleotides, the CDR3 is TGCGCCAGCAGCCCCCCAGACAGGGAGGCTGAAGCTTTCTTT. It is translated as CASSPPDREAEAFF. This chain links TRBV5-1 with TRBJ1-1, with TRBD1 matching 7 bases. V shed 4 bases, J shed 6 bases, and the junction held 9 bases outside the gene matches. The CDR3 runs 14 residues. Germline V gene sequence: CDR1 SGHRS, CDR2 YFSETQ.

CDR3 DNA: TGTGCCAGCAGCGTAGAAGAAGGGAGCTCCGGGGCCAACGTCCTGACTTTC. Its translation: CASSVEEGSSGANVLTF. The chain links TRBV9 to TRBJ2-6; TRBD2 might be the D (5 bases). CDR3 length: 17 residues. V lost 0 bases, J lost 4 bases, and 14 bases lay in between. Germline V CDR1 and CDR2: SGDLS, YYNGEE.

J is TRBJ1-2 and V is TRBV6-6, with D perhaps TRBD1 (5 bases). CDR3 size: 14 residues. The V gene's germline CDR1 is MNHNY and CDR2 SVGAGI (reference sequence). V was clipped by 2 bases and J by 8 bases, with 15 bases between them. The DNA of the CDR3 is TGTGCCAGCAGTTACCCAGAGGGGTCGGGAGGCTACACCTTC. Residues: CASSYPEGSGGYTF.

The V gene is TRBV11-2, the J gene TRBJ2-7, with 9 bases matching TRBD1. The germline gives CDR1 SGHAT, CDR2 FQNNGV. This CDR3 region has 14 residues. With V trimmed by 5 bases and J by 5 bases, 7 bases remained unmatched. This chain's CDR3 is CASSIRDRVHEQYF. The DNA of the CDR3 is TGTGCCAGCAGCATCCGGGACAGGGTCCACGAGCAGTACTTC.

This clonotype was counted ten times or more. CDR3 DNA: TGCAGCGTTGAAGAGAGGAGAGAGACCCAGTACTTC. As protein: CSVEERRETQYF. The V call is TRBV29-1, the J call TRBJ2-5; D gene unclear. Germline V gene data show CDR1 as SQVTM and CDR2 as ANQGSEA. The CDR3 is 12 residues long. Trimming pared 0 bases from V and 4 bases from J, leaving 6 bases between.

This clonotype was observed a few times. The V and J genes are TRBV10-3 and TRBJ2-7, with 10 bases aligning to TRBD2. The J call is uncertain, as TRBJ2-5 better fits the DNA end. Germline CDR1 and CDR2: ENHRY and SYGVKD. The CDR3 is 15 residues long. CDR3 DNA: TGTGCCACCAAAAAAGCTAGCGGGGGTAGGGAGACCCAGTACTTC. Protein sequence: CATKKASGGRETQYF.

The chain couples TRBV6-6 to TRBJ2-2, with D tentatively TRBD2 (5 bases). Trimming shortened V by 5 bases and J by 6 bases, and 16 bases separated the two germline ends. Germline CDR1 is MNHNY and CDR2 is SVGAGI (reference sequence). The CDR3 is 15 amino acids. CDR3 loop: CASSPSPPSPGELFF. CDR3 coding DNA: TGTGCCAGCAGTCCGTCCCCTCCTAGCCCCGGGGAGCTGTTTTTT.

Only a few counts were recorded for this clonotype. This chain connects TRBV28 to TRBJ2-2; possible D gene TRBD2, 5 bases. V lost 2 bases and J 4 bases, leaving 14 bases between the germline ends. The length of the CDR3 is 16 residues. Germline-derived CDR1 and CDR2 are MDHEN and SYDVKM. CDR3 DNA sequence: TGTGCCAGCAGTTTAGGTAGCGCTTCGGGCACCGGGGAGCTGTTTTTT. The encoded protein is CASSLGSASGTGELFF.

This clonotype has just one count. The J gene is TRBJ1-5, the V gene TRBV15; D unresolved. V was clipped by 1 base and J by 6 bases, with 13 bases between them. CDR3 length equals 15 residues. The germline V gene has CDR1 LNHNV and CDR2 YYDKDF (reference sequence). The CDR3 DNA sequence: TGTGCCACCAGCAGAGCCCGGGTCCTAGGTCAGCCCCAGCATTTT. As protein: CATSRARVLGQPQHF. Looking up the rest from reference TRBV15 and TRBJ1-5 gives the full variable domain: DAMVIQNPRYQVTQFGKPVTLSCSQTLNHNVMYWYQQKSSQAPKLLFHYYDKDFNNEADTPDNFQSRRPNTSFCFLDIRSPGLGDTAMYLCATSRARVLGQPQHFGDGTRLSIL.

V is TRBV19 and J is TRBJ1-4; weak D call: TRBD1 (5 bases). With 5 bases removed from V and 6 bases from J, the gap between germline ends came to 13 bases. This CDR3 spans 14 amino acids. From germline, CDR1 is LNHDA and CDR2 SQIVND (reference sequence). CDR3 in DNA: TGTGCCAGTAGTCCGTGGGGGACCGATGAAAAACTGTTTTTT. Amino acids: CASSPWGTDEKLFF.

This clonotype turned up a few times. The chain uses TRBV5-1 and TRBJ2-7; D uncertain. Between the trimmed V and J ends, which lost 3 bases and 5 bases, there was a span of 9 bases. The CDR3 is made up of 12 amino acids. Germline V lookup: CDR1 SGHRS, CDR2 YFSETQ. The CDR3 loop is CASSSSVNEQYF. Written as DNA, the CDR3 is TGCGCCAGCAGCTCGTCAGTGAACGAGCAGTACTTC.

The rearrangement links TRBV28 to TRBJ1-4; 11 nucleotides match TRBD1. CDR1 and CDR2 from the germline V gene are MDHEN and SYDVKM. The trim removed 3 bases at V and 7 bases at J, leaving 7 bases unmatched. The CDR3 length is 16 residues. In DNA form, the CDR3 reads TGTGCCAGCAGTTTCCAGGACAGGGGGCCAGTTGAAAAACTGTTTTTT. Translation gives CASSFQDRGPVEKLFF.

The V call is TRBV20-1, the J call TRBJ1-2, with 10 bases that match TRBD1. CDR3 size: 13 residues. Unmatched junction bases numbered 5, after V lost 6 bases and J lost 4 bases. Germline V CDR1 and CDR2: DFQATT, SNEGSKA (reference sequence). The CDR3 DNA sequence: TGCAGTGCCCGGGACAGGGGAGCCTATGGCTACACCTTC. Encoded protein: CSARDRGAYGYTF.